This passage covers 14 T cell receptor beta chains from one sample sequenced in a study of molecular identifiers for immune sequencing clone quantification. TCRdb fed the PCR reads into MiXCR, producing one record per CDR3 protein. The profile shows about 510,000 distinct CDR3 sequences, 25% of them singletons. Sequenced input: naive CD8+ T cells from blood, with Jurkat cell RNA spiked in. As for subset: FACS-sorted CD8+CD4-CCR7+CD45RA+ naive T cells. These receptors originate from a human donor in good health. Some libraries in this study had Jurkat cell RNA spiked in.

This clonotype has more than one count but fewer than ten. The rearrangement links TRBV4-3 to TRBJ2-4, with D perhaps TRBD1 or TRBD2 (5 bases each). CDR3 size: 16 residues. Germline V gene sequence: CDR1 LGHNA, CDR2 YSLEER. The ends were cut back, 0 bases at V and 1 base at J, with 10 bases in the middle. The DNA for the CDR3 is TGCGCCAGCAGCCAAGAGGGCAGGGAGGCCAAAAACATTCAGTACTTC. Its protein product is CASSQEGREAKNIQYF.

Points on this clonotype: The junction and the germline gene differ at one end; a read error may be behind it. The gene calls are TRBV14 and TRBJ1-2; 7 nucleotides align to TRBD1. The CDR3 has 17 residues. Germline V lookup: CDR1 SGHDN, CDR2 FVKESK. CDR3 DNA: TGTGCCAGCGGCCAAGATCTTGAGGTTGCAGGGGGCTATGGCTACACCTTC. It codes for CASGQDLEVAGGYGYTF.

The rearrangement links TRBV20-1 to TRBJ1-3; no reliable D call. Germline CDR1 reads DFQATT; CDR2 reads SNEGSKA (reference sequence). Trimming took off 6 bases at V and 0 bases at J, with 15 bases between the two ends. The CDR3 sequence is 15 residues long. CDR3 amino acids: CSATYVQNSGNTIYF. In DNA, the CDR3 is TGCAGTGCCACCTATGTACAGAACTCTGGAAACACCATATATTTT.

This clonotype was recorded at least ten times. The rearrangement links TRBV2 to TRBJ2-1; 9 bases align to TRBD2. The germline V gene encodes CDR1 SNHLY and CDR2 FYNNEI. The CDR3 is made up of 15 amino acids. V trimming: 7 bases; J trimming: 4 bases; junction bases outside the gene matches: 8. The CDR3 spells CASTPGLASYNEQFF. The CDR3 DNA reads as TGTGCCAGCACCCCGGGACTAGCATCTTACAATGAGCAGTTCTTC.

The chain joins TRBV19 to TRBJ2-2; the match to TRBD2 covers 11 bases. This CDR3 contains 15 residues. The V segment lost 9 bases and the J segment 5 bases; nucleotides outside the gene matches: 8. Germline loops: CDR1 LNHDA, CDR2 SQIVND (reference sequence). The CDR3 nucleotides read TGTGCCAGCGAACTAGCGGGAGTGGGTACCGGGGAGCTGTTTTTT. It codes for CASELAGVGTGELFF. Full variable domain (remainder filled in from reference TRBV19 and TRBJ2-2): DGGITQSPKYLFRKEGQNVTLSCEQNLNHDAMYWYRQDPGQGLRLIYYSQIVNDFQKGDIAEGYSVSREKKESFPLTVTSAQKNPTAFYLCASELAGVGTGELFFGEGSRLTVL.

This clonotype has just a few counts. The chain is built from TRBV20-1 and TRBJ2-1; 9 nucleotides line up with TRBD2. CDR1 and CDR2 (germline): DFQATT, SNEGSKA (reference sequence). Trimming took 0 bases from V and 10 from J; bases not matched to a gene: 16. The CDR3 is 17 residues long. The CDR3 loop reads CSARERLLAGSGGEQFF. In DNA form, the CDR3 reads TGCAGTGCTAGAGAGCGCCTTCTAGCGGGAAGTGGAGGCGAGCAGTTCTTC.

This clonotype has at least ten counts. The gene calls are TRBV7-9 and TRBJ2-7, with D perhaps TRBD2 (5 bases). This CDR3 spans 13 amino acids. CDR1 and CDR2 from the germline V gene are SEHNR and FQNEAQ (reference sequence). V was cut by 1 base and J by 6 bases, with 10 bases left in between. The CDR3 sequence: CASSLDGVLEQYF. The CDR3 DNA reads as TGTGCCAGCAGCTTAGACGGGGTACTCGAGCAGTACTTC.

Details on this clonotype: This could be a read error, since a much larger clone is one nucleotide away. This sequence joins TRBV20-1 and TRBJ2-3; TRBD2 agrees at 9 bases. The CDR3 loop spans 15 amino acids. Per germline, CDR1 DFQATT and CDR2 SNEGSKA (reference sequence). With 5 bases clipped from V and 4 bases from J, the junction kept 10 bases outside the gene matches. CDR3 sequence (DNA): TGCAGTGCTTTAGCGGGAGAGGAAAGCGCAGATACGCAGTATTTT. It is translated as CSALAGEESADTQYF.

About this clonotype itself: This may be a read error, as it is one base from a much larger clone. This chain joins TRBV9 and TRBJ2-3; the D is unclear. CDR1 SGDLS and CDR2 YYNGEE come from the germline V gene. The CDR3 totals 12 residues. CDR3 nucleotide sequence: TGTGACAGCAGCGCGAGCACAGATACGCAGTATTTT. Its translation is CDSSASTDTQYF.

Only one count was recorded for this clonotype. A much larger clone is a single base away; this may be a read error. J is TRBJ2-3 and V is TRBV6-6; D may be TRBD1 (6 bases). The germline CDR1 and CDR2 sequences are MNHNY and SVGAGI (reference sequence). V was shortened by 4 bases and J by 3 bases, with 20 bases between the two germline ends. This CDR3 contains 17 residues. The DNA of the CDR3 is TGTGCCAGCAGTTCCAGCTCAGGGGTATTGGGTACAGATACGCAGTATTTT. Translated, it gives CASSSSSGVLGTDTQYF.

In nucleotides, the CDR3 is TGTGCCATCAGTGCCCCGATAGGGGAGACCCAGTACTTC. This gives the protein CAISAPIGETQYF. The V gene is TRBV10-3, the J gene TRBJ2-5; the D is unclear. The CDR3 has 13 amino acids. Between the trimmed V and J ends, which lost 4 bases and 5 bases, there was a span of 11 bases. The germline gives CDR1 ENHRY, CDR2 SYGVKD.

There are many counts of this clonotype. This CDR3 is CASAGGANYGYTF. DNA of the CDR3: TGTGCCAGCGCAGGGGGCGCCAACTATGGCTACACCTTC. The genes are TRBV6-5 and TRBJ1-2; 8 bases are shared with TRBD1. Germline V gives CDR1 MNHEY, CDR2 SVGAGI. Losses at the gene ends were 8 bases for V and 2 bases for J; bases not matched to a gene: 4. The CDR3 covers 13 residues.

This clonotype was picked up a small number of times. The rearrangement uses TRBV29-1 and TRBJ2-7, with D possibly matching TRBD1 (5 bases). CDR3 size: 11 residues. Looked up from germline, CDR1 is SQVTM and CDR2 is ANQGSEA. V lost 7 bases to trimming and J lost 1 base, with 8 bases between them. CDR3 sequence: CSAQDSYEQYF. The CDR3 DNA reads TGCAGCGCACAGGATTCCTACGAGCAGTACTTC.

This rearrangement joins TRBV4-3 to TRBJ1-2; D is perhaps TRBD1 (6 bases). V was trimmed by 0 bases and J by 2 bases, leaving 10 bases between them. CDR1 is LGHNA, CDR2 YSLEER, per germline. The CDR3 loop spans 15 amino acids. The CDR3 reads CASSQDYRANYGYTF. The CDR3 DNA sequence: TGCGCCAGCAGCCAAGATTACAGGGCGAACTATGGCTACACCTTC.